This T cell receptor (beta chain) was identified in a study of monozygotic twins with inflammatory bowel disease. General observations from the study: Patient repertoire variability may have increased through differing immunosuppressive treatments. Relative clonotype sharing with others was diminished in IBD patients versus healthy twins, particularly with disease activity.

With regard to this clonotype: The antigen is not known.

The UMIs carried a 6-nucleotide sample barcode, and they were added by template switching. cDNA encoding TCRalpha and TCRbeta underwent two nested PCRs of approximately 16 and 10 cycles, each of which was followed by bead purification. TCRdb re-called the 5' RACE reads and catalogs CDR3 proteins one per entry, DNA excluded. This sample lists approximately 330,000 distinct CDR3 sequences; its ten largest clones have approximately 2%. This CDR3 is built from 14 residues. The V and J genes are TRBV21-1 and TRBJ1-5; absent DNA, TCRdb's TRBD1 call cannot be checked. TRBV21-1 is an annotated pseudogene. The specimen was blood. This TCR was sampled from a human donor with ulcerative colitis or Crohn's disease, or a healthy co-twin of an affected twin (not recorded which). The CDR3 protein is CASSDRVVDQPQHF.